This TCR beta chain was found in a study of radiotherapy plus CTLA-4 blockade in lung cancer. The CDR3 has 14 amino acids. Deletions cut 4 bases from V and 2 bases from J, with 12 bases between. CDR1 and CDR2 from the germline V gene are MNHNS and SASEGT. It was focal radiation plus CTLA-4 blockade with ipilimumab that patients with chemo-refractory metastatic non-small-cell lung cancer received. Using immunoSEQ multiplex PCR, the repertoire was profiled, and TCRdb retains in-frame clones only, with some absent. The table has 75,000 to 100,000 clones, 70% to 90% seen once. With regard to this clone: This sample includes further DNA sequences coding for the same CDR3.

The sample in question was peripheral blood, obtained from a patient treated with radiotherapy plus ipilimumab. The chain carries TRBV6-1 and TRBJ2-7; the D gene is possibly TRBD2 (6 bases). The receptor was isolated from a human donor with non-small cell lung cancer that progressed on radiotherapy plus ipilimumab. CDR3 sequence (DNA): TGTGCCAGCAGTGGGGGACTCCTAGCCTACGAGCAGTACTTC. It codes for CASSGGLLAYEQYF.